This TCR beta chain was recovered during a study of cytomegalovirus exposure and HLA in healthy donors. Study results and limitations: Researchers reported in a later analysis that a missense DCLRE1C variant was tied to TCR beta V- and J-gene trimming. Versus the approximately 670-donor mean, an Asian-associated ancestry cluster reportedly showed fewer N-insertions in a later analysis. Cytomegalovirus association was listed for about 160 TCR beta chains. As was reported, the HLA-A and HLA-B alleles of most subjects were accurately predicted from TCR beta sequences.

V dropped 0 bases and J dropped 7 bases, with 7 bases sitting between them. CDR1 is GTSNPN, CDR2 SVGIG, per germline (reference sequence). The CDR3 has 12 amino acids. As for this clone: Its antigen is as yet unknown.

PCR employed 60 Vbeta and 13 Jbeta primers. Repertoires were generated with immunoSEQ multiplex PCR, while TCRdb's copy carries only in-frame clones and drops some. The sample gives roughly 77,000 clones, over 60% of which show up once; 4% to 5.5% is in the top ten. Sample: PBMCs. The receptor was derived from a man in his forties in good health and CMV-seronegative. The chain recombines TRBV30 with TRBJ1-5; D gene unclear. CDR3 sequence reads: CAWSVTPQPQHF. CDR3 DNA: TGTGCCTGGAGTGTAACTCCGCAGCCCCAGCATTTT.